The rows below give T cell receptor beta chains drawn from one sample of a study of OX40 agonist ivuxolimab in advanced cancers. Sequencing used immunoSEQ multiplex PCR; TCRdb keeps in-frame clones, though not all of them. The table lists 45,000 to 65,000 clones, approximately 84% of them singletons. The sample was CD4+ or CD8+ T cells sorted from blood, taken in a trial of the OX40 agonist ivuxolimab. These receptor sequences come from an adult with an advanced solid tumor such as melanoma, head and neck, liver or kidney cancer. Both conserved end residues are part of each CDR3. D genes are given only for firm matches. The size field is filled for only some rows; it gives once, few, many or a size class.

j_gene: TRBJ2-2
d_gene: -
v_gene: TRBV19
abundance: -
CDR3aa: CASSIGATGELFF
CDR3nt: TGTGCCAGTAGTATAGGGGCGACCGGGGAGCTGTTTTTT

j_gene: TRBJ2-2
d_gene: TRBD1
v_gene: TRBV7-6
abundance: -
CDR3aa: CASSLGQGAHTGELFF
CDR3nt: TGTGCCAGCAGCTTAGGACAGGGGGCTCACACCGGGGAGCTGTTTTTT

j_gene: TRBJ2-6
d_gene: TRBD1
v_gene: TRBV7-9
abundance: -
CDR3aa: CASSPTGAGANVLTF
CDR3nt: TGTGCCAGCAGCCCAACAGGGGCTGGGGCCAACGTCCTGACTTTC

j_gene: TRBJ2-2
d_gene: -
v_gene: TRBV9
abundance: -
CDR3aa: CASRTGSNTGELFF
CDR3nt: TGTGCCAGCCGAACAGGGTCGAACACCGGGGAGCTGTTTTTT

j_gene: TRBJ2-7
d_gene: TRBD2
v_gene: TRBV6-1
abundance: -
CDR3aa: CATIAGVDEQYF
CDR3nt: TGTGCCACCATAGCGGGGGTCGACGAGCAGTACTTC

j_gene: TRBJ2-5
d_gene: -
v_gene: TRBV11-3
abundance: -
CDR3aa: CASSLGSAQTETQYF
CDR3nt: TGTGCCAGCAGCTTAGGTTCCGCACAGACAGAGACCCAGTACTTC

j_gene: TRBJ2-3
d_gene: TRBD1
v_gene: TRBV9
abundance: -
CDR3aa: CASSLGPGQSTDTQYF
CDR3nt: TGTGCCAGCAGCTTAGGGCCGGGACAGAGCACAGATACGCAGTATTTT

j_gene: TRBJ1-1
d_gene: -
v_gene: TRBV6-5
abundance: -
CDR3aa: CASSSQKTTEAFF
CDR3nt: TGTGCCAGCAGTTCACAGAAAACTACTGAAGCTTTCTTT

j_gene: TRBJ2-1
d_gene: -
v_gene: TRBV5-4
abundance: -
CDR3aa: CASSLWGGLYNEQFF
CDR3nt: TGTGCCAGCAGCTTATGGGGGGGGCTCTACAATGAGCAGTTCTTC

j_gene: TRBJ1-5
d_gene: -
v_gene: TRBV11-2
abundance: -
CDR3aa: CASSLVPARSQHF
CDR3nt: TGTGCCAGCAGCTTAGTTCCAGCCCGTTCCCAGCATTTT

j_gene: TRBJ1-4
d_gene: -
v_gene: TRBV6-6
abundance: -
CDR3aa: CASSSGYSNEKLFF
CDR3nt: TGTGCCAGCAGTTCGGGTTATTCTAATGAAAAACTGTTTTTT

j_gene: TRBJ2-5
d_gene: TRBD2
v_gene: TRBV5-1
abundance: -
CDR3aa: CASSGTSGGTQETQYF
CDR3nt: TGCGCCAGCAGCGGCACTAGCGGGGGTACCCAAGAGACCCAGTACTTC

j_gene: TRBJ2-2
d_gene: -
v_gene: TRBV7-2
abundance: once
CDR3aa: CASSLYRTQTGELFF
CDR3nt: TGTGCCAGCAGCTTATATAGGACGCAGACCGGGGAGCTGTTTTTT

j_gene: TRBJ1-5
d_gene: -
v_gene: TRBV5-4
abundance: -
CDR3aa: CASSLEGRDQPQHF
CDR3nt: TGTGCCAGCAGCTTGGAGGGAAGGGATCAGCCCCAGCATTTT

j_gene: TRBJ2-1
d_gene: -
v_gene: TRBV7-2
abundance: -
CDR3aa: CASSLVGTSYNEQFF
CDR3nt: TGTGCCAGCAGCTTAGTCGGTACCTCCTACAATGAGCAGTTCTTC

j_gene: TRBJ1-6
d_gene: TRBD1
v_gene: TRBV6-5
abundance: -
CDR3aa: CASRRGQDHNSPLHF
CDR3nt: TGTGCCAGCAGACGGGGACAGGACCATAATTCACCCCTCCACTTT

j_gene: TRBJ1-2
d_gene: TRBD1
v_gene: TRBV7-9
abundance: -
CDR3aa: CASSSPARQGGNYGYTF
CDR3nt: TGTGCCAGCAGCTCTCCTGCTCGACAGGGGGGGAACTATGGCTACACCTTC

j_gene: TRBJ2-7
d_gene: -
v_gene: TRBV10-3
abundance: -
CDR3aa: CATLGYSYEQYF
CDR3nt: TGTGCCACGCTGGGGTACTCCTACGAGCAGTACTTC